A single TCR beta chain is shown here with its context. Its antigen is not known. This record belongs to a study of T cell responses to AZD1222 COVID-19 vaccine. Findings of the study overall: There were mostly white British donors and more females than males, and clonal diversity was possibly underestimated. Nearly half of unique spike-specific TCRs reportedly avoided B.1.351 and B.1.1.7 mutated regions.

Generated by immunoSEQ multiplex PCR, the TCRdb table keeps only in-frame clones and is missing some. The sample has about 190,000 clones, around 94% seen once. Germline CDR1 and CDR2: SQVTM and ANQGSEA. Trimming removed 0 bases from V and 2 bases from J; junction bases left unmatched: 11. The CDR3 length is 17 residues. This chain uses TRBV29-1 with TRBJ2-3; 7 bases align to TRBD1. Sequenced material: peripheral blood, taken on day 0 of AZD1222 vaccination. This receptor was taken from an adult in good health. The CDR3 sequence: CSVEEQGWVSPTDTQYF. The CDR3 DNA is TGCAGCGTTGAAGAACAGGGGTGGGTGAGTCCCACAGATACGCAGTATTTT.